The T cell receptor beta chain described here comes from a study of shared clonotypes between healthy human individuals. Clones were read by immunoSEQ multiplex PCR, and TCRdb kept only the in-frame ones, dropping some. The sample carries some 1 million clones, more than 65% recorded once. Trimming removed 7 bases from V and 1 base from J, with 13 bases in between. This CDR3 has 13 residues. Germline CDR1 reads SQVTM; CDR2 reads ANQGSEA. Specimen: memory CD4+ T cells sorted from blood. Described subset: CD45RA-negative fraction. This TCR was recovered from a man aged 18 to 29 in good health. This chain links TRBV29-1 with TRBJ1-1, with D perhaps TRBD1 (5 bases). The CDR3: CSDRGSQNTEAFF. As DNA, the CDR3 is TGCAGCGATAGGGGTTCCCAGAACACTGAAGCTTTCTTT.